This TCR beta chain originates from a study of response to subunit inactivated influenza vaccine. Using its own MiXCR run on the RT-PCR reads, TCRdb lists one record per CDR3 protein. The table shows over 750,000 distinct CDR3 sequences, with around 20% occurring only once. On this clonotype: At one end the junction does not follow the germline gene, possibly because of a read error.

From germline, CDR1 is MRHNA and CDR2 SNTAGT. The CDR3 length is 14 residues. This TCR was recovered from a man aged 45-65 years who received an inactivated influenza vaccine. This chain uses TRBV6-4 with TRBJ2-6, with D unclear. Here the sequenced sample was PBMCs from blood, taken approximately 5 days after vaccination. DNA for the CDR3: TGTGTCAGCAGTAGTTTCTCTGGGGCCAACGTCCTGACTTTC. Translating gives CVSSSFSGANVLTF.